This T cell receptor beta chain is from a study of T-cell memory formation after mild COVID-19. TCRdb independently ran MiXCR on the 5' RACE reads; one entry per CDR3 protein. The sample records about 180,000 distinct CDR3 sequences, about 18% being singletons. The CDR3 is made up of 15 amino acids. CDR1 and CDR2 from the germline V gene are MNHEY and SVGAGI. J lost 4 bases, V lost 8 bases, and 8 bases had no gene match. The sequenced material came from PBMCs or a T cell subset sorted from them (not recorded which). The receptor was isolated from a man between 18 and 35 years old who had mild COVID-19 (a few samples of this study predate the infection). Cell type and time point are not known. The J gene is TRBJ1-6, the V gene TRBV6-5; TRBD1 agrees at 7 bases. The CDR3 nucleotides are TGTGCCAGCCGCTCTCCGGGACAGTATAATTCACCCCTCCACTTT. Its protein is CASRSPGQYNSPLHF.